This record looks at one T cell receptor beta chain sequence and its context. The sample is drawn from a study of T cell responses to AZD1222 COVID-19 vaccine. Germline loops: CDR1 LNHDA, CDR2 SQIVND (reference sequence). V gave up 3 bases and J gave up 2 bases, with 14 bases separating them. The CDR3 length is 15 residues. Using immunoSEQ multiplex PCR, the repertoire was profiled, and TCRdb retains in-frame clones only, with some absent. The sample lists fewer than 85,000 clones, around 86% seen once, with more than 15% in the top ten. This TCR came from an adult who received the AZD1222 COVID-19 vaccine. The V and J genes are TRBV19 and TRBJ2-7, with D unresolved. The sample was peripheral blood, taken 28 days after the second AZD1222 dose. In DNA, the CDR3 is TGTGCCAGTAGTATGGGCAGGTGGCCCCCCTACGAGCAGTACTTC. Amino acids: CASSMGRWPPYEQYF.